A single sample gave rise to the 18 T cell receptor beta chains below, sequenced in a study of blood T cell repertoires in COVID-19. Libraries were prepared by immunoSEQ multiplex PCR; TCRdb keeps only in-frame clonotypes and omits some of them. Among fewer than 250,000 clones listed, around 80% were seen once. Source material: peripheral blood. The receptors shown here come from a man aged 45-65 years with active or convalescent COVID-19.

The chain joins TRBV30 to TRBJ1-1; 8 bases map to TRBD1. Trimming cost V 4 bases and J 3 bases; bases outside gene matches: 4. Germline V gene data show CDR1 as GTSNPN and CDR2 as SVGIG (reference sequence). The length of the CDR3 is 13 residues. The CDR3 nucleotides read TGTGCCTGGACAGGGGGCTGGGACACTGAAGCTTTCTTT. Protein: CAWTGGWDTEAFF.

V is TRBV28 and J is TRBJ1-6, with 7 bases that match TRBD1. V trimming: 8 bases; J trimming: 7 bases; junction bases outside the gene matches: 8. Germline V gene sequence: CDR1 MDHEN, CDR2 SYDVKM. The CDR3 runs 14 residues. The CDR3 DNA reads TGTGCCAGCGGCCTACAGGGGAACAATTCACCCCTCCACTTT. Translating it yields CASGLQGNNSPLHF.

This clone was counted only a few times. CDR3 residues: CASSPGEGGRNSPLHF. CDR3 DNA sequence: TGTGCCAGCTCACCGGGAGAGGGTGGAAGGAATTCACCCCTCCACTTT. This chain uses TRBV18 with TRBJ1-6; unclear D gene. Per the germline V gene, CDR1 is KGHSH and CDR2 is LQKENI. V was pared by 3 bases and J by 7 bases, with 16 bases between. The CDR3 loop spans 16 amino acids.

CDR3 DNA: TGTGCCAGCAGCTTAACGGGTTACAATGAGCAGTTCTTC. This gives the protein CASSLTGYNEQFF. The gene calls are TRBV7-9 and TRBJ2-1; D unclear. Between the trimmed V and J ends, which lost 2 bases and 4 bases, there was a span of 6 bases. Germline V lookup: CDR1 SEHNR, CDR2 FQNEAQ (reference sequence). The CDR3 loop spans 13 amino acids.

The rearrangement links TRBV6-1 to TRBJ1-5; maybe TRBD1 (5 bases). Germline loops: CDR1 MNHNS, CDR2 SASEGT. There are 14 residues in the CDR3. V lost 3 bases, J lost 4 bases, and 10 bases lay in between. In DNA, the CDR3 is TGTGCCAGCAGTGATCGACAGAATAATCAGCCCCAGCATTTT. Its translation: CASSDRQNNQPQHF.

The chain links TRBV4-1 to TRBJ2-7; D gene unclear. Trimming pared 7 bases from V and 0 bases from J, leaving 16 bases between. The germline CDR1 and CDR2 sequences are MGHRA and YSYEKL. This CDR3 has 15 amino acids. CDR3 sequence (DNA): TGCGCCAGCACCCACTCAATAGCCCCCTCCTACGAGCAGTACTTC. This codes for CASTHSIAPSYEQYF.

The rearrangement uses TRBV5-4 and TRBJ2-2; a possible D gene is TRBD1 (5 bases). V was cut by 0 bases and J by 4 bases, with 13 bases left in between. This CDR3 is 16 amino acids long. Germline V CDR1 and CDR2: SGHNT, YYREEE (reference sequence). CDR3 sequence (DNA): TGTGCCAGCAGCTTGGTAAGGGGTCGAGGCACCGGGGAGCTGTTTTTT. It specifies CASSLVRGRGTGELFF.

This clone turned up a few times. The CDR3 nucleotides are TGTGCCAGCAGCCTCCAACCGGGACAGGGGGGGATTATGCAGTACTTC. Its translation is CASSLQPGQGGIMQYF. The genes are TRBV5-5 and TRBJ2-7, with 11 bases aligning to TRBD1. Per the germline V gene, CDR1 is SGHKS and CDR2 is YYEKEE (reference sequence). V was pared by 4 bases and J by 9 bases, with 15 bases of the junction left unmatched. CDR3 size: 16 residues.

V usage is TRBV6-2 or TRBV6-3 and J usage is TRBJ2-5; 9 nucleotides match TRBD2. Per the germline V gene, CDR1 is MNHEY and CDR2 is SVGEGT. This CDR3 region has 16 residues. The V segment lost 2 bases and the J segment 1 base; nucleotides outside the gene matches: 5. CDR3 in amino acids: CASSYKAGGAQETQYF. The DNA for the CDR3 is TGTGCCAGCAGTTACAAGGCGGGAGGGGCCCAAGAGACCCAGTACTTC.

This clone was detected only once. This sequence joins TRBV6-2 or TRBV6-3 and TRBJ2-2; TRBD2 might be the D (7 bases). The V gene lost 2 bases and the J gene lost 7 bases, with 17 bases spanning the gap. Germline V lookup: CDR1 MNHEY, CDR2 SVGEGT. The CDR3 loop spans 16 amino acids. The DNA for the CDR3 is TGTGCCAGCAGTTACGCCTGGGGGGGGCGGAACGGGGAGCTGTTTTTT. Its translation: CASSYAWGGRNGELFF.

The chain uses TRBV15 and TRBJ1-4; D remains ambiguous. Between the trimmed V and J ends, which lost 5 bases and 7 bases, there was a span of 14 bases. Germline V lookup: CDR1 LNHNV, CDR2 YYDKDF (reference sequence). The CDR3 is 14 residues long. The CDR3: CATSGWAGGEKLFF. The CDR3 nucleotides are TGTGCCACCAGCGGCTGGGCGGGTGGTGAAAAACTGTTTTTT. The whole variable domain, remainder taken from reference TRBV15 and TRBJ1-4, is DAMVIQNPRYQVTQFGKPVTLSCSQTLNHNVMYWYQQKSSQAPKLLFHYYDKDFNNEADTPDNFQSRRPNTSFCFLDIRSPGLGDTAMYLCATSGWAGGEKLFFGSGTQLSVL.

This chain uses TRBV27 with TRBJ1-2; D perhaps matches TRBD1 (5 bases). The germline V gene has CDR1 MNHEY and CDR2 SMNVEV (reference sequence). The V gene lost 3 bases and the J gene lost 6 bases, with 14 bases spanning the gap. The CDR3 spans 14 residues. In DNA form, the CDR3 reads TGTGCCAGCAGTTTCATGGGAGGGGAAGATGGCTACACCTTC. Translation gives CASSFMGGEDGYTF.

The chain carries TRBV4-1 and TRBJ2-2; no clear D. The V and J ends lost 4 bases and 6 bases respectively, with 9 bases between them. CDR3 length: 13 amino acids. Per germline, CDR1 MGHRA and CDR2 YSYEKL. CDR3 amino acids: CASSLQSAGELFF. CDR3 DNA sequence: TGCGCCAGCAGCCTCCAGAGCGCCGGGGAGCTGTTTTTT.

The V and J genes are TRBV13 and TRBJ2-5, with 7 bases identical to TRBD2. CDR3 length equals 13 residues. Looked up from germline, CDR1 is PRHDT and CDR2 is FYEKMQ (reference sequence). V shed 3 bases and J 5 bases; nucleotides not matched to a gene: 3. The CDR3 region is CASSLGGTETQYF. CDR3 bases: TGTGCCAGCAGCTTGGGGGGGACGGAGACCCAGTACTTC.

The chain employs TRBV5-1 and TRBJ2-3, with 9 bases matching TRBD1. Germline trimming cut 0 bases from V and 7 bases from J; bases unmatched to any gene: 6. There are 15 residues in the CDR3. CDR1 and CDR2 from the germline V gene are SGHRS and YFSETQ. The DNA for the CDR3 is TGCGCCAGCAGCTTGGGGGGACAGGGTGCAAATACGCAGTATTTT. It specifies CASSLGGQGANTQYF.

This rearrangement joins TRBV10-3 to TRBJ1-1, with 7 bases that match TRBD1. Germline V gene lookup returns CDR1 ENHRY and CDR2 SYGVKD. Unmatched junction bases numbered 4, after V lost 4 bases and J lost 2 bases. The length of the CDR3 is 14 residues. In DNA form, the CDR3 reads TGTGCCATCAGTGTCAACAGGGGTAACACTGAAGCTTTCTTT. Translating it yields CAISVNRGNTEAFF.

The CDR3 region is CASSYTGATEAFF. The DNA of the CDR3 is TGTGCCAGCAGTTACACAGGGGCCACTGAAGCTTTCTTT. The J gene is TRBJ1-1, the V gene TRBV28, with 7 bases identical to TRBD1. CDR3 length equals 13 residues. Germline V lookup: CDR1 MDHEN, CDR2 SYDVKM. Trimming at V came to 4 bases and at J to 4 bases, leaving 3 bases not matched to a gene.

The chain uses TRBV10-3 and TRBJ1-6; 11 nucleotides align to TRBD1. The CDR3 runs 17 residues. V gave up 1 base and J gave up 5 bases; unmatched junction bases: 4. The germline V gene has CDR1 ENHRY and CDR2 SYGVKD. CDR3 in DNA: TGTGCCATCAGTGAGTTCGGGACAGGGGGGAATAATTCACCCCTCCACTTT. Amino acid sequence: CAISEFGTGGNNSPLHF.